Listed below are T cell receptor beta chains from one sample, sequenced in a study of cytomegalovirus exposure and HLA in healthy donors. The table came from immunoSEQ multiplex PCR; TCRdb's copy has only in-frame clones and leaves some out. The table lists 170,000 or so clones, more than 80% of them singletons. The sample consisted of PBMCs. The receptors here all came from a boy younger than 18 in good health and CMV-seronegative. The CDR3 runs from the conserved cysteine through the conserved F or W. D genes are given only for firm matches. The listing skips clone size in some rows; elsewhere it reads once, few, many or a size class.

CDR3aa: CASGFQLPTGPRGRSSYEQYF
CDR3nt: TGTGCTAGTGGTTTTCAACTCCCGACAGGGCCGAGGGGCCGAAGCTCCTACGAGCAGTACTTC
d_gene: TRBD1
j_gene: TRBJ2-7
v_gene: TRBV12-5
abundance: NA

CDR3aa: CASSLVGGPSYEQYF
CDR3nt: TGTGCCAGCAGCTTGGTAGGGGGCCCCTCCTACGAGCAGTACTTC
d_gene: TRBD1
j_gene: TRBJ2-7
v_gene: TRBV5-5
abundance: NA

CDR3aa: CASRSGQSGYGYTF
CDR3nt: TGTGCCAGCAGATCGGGACAGTCGGGCTATGGCTACACCTTC
d_gene: TRBD1
j_gene: TRBJ1-2
v_gene: TRBV5-4
abundance: few

CDR3aa: CAISEGDRDPNTEAFF
CDR3nt: TGTGCCATCAGTGAAGGGGACAGGGATCCGAACACTGAAGCTTTCTTT
d_gene: TRBD1
j_gene: TRBJ1-1
v_gene: TRBV10-3
abundance: NA

CDR3aa: CASSIQGISDSPLHF
CDR3nt: TGTGCCAGCAGCATACAGGGGATCTCAGATTCACCCCTCCACTTT
d_gene: TRBD1
j_gene: TRBJ1-6
v_gene: TRBV6-1
abundance: few

CDR3aa: CASKSQAVSNYGYTF
CDR3nt: TGTGCCAGCAAGAGTCAGGCAGTATCTAACTATGGCTACACCTTC
d_gene: NA
j_gene: TRBJ1-2
v_gene: TRBV6-1
abundance: NA

CDR3aa: CASSLRGGAPDTQYF
CDR3nt: TGTGCCAGCAGCTTACGAGGGGGCGCCCCAGATACGCAGTATTTT
d_gene: TRBD1
j_gene: TRBJ2-3
v_gene: TRBV7-3
abundance: NA

CDR3aa: CASSESQGGDQETQYF
CDR3nt: TGTGCCAGCTCAGAGTCGCAGGGTGGGGACCAAGAGACCCAGTACTTC
d_gene: NA
j_gene: TRBJ2-5
v_gene: TRBV18
abundance: few

CDR3aa: CASSEKARGGSGNTIYF
CDR3nt: TGTGCCAGCAGTGAAAAGGCTAGGGGTGGCTCTGGAAACACCATATATTTT
d_gene: NA
j_gene: TRBJ1-3
v_gene: TRBV6-1
abundance: NA

CDR3aa: CASSRLLGQGPTGWTYNEQFF
CDR3nt: TGTGCCAGCAGCCGCCTTTTAGGACAGGGGCCGACGGGGTGGACCTACAATGAGCAGTTCTTC
d_gene: TRBD1
j_gene: TRBJ2-1
v_gene: TRBV7-6
abundance: NA

CDR3aa: CASSVEEFYGYTF
CDR3nt: TGTGCCAGCAGCGTAGAGGAGTTCTATGGCTACACCTTC
d_gene: NA
j_gene: TRBJ1-2
v_gene: TRBV9
abundance: NA

CDR3aa: CASSSVTGTPDELNTEAFF
CDR3nt: TGTGCCAGCAGCTCGGTCACCGGGACACCGGACGAATTGAACACTGAAGCTTTCTTT
d_gene: NA
j_gene: TRBJ1-1
v_gene: TRBV5-6
abundance: NA

CDR3aa: CASGLVNTGTEAFF
CDR3nt: TGTGCTAGTGGTTTGGTCAATACAGGCACTGAAGCTTTCTTT
d_gene: NA
j_gene: TRBJ1-1
v_gene: TRBV12-5
abundance: NA